Listed below are T cell receptor beta chains from one sample, sequenced in a study of blood T cell repertoires in COVID-19. Measured with immunoSEQ multiplex PCR; TCRdb has only the in-frame clones, and not every one. The table shows 150,000 to 200,000 clones, with about 88% occurring only once. Sequencing input: peripheral blood. Every receptor here comes from a man aged 55 to 70 with active or convalescent COVID-19. Each CDR3 is given without its conserved first and last residue. Some rows have no size entry. The others give once, few or many, or a class for an expanded clone.

size	V	J	CDR3
.	TRBV6-5	TRBJ1-5	ASTGQTPGQPQH
few	TRBV19	TRBJ1-4	ASSIGASGQRSNEKLF
.	TRBV12-5	TRBJ2-3	ASGLVAGTDTQY
once	TRBV19	TRBJ1-2	ASLRATGGNRAQLYGYT
.	TRBV11-2	TRBJ2-1	ASSSGTGGNEQF
.	TRBV24-1	TRBJ1-4	ATSDFPDRVSEKLF
.	TRBV19	TRBJ1-3	ASNRVEGNTIY
.	TRBV10-3	TRBJ1-1	AIGPGDRQAF
.	TRBV7-2	TRBJ2-3	ASSLGTGLDTQY
.	TRBV5-5	TRBJ1-2	ASSLRYTGGMGGYT
.	TRBV7-9	TRBJ2-2	ASSLRTVDAGELF
.	TRBV10-3	TRBJ2-1	AIRKGQGPNPISYNEQF
.	TRBV19	TRBJ2-1	ASSTGLAHYNEQF
few	TRBV7-9	TRBJ1-2	ASSFRDSTYYGYT
.	TRBV18	TRBJ1-5	ASSPPTGTFNQPQH
few	TRBV6-5	TRBJ1-6	ASSYSARNSPLH
.	TRBV19	TRBJ2-1	ASSDRGPRSYNEQF
once	TRBV3-1/TRBV3-2	TRBJ2-3	ASSLWTDPGADTQY
.	TRBV5-1	TRBJ1-2	ASRVTDNYGYT
.	TRBV27	TRBJ2-3	ASSTPTGLLTDTQY
.	TRBV4-1	TRBJ2-7	ASSQDPGGGSRSYEQY
once	TRBV5-1	TRBJ2-3	ASSLALAGELDTQY
.	TRBV6-5	TRBJ1-2	ASTSEGTGGGGYT
.	TRBV10-2	TRBJ1-6	ASSVGEDSPLH
.	TRBV18	TRBJ1-4	ASSPDRVVEKLF
.	TRBV5-5	TRBJ1-5	ASSFMPGGNQPQH
.	TRBV19	TRBJ1-3	ASSRGTGASGNTIY
.	TRBV27	TRBJ2-7	ASSPWTGGYEQY
.	TRBV28	TRBJ1-5	ASSLSSRGNQPQH
.	TRBV7-9	TRBJ1-1	ASSLATGVTEAF
.	TRBV7-2	TRBJ2-3	ASSLNSGGGATDTQY
.	TRBV7-8	TRBJ1-3	ASSRSGTGASTIY
.	TRBV19	TRBJ1-1	ASSIGRENTEAF
.	TRBV2	TRBJ1-1	ASSPGQGRPEAF
.	TRBV6-6	TRBJ1-2	ASSYYDRGYGYT
.	TRBV10-3	TRBJ1-3	AISRQGAQTAIY
.	TRBV10-3	TRBJ1-6	AISSDNSPLH
.	TRBV27	TRBJ1-1	ASRSRPSEAF
.	TRBV5-1	TRBJ1-1	ASSAPQATEAF
once	TRBV21-1	TRBJ1-5	ASILGTGTNQPQH
.	TRBV6-6	TRBJ1-2	ASTSTGQGDNYGYT
.	TRBV19	TRBJ1-5	ASSSQGNPNQPQH
.	TRBV4-2	TRBJ1-5	ASSQLNGRQNQPQH
.	TRBV2	TRBJ1-6	ASSPAGGGSSPLH
.	TRBV11-2	TRBJ1-2	ASSSLGQRHYGYT
.	TRBV11-2	TRBJ2-5	ASSLGLQETQY
.	TRBV2	TRBJ1-1	ASSRGENTEAF